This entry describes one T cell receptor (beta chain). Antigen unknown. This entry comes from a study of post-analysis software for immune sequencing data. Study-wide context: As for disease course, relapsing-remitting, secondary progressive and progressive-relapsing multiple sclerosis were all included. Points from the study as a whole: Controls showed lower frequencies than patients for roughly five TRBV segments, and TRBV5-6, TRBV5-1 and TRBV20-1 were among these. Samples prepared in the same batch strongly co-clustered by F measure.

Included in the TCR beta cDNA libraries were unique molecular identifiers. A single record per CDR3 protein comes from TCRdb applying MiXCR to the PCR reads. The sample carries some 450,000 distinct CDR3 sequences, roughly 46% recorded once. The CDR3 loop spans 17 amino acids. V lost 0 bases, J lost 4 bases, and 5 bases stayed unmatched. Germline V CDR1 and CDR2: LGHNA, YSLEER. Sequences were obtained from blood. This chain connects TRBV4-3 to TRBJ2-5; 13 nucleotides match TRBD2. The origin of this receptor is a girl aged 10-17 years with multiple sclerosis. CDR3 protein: CASSQDRLAGGGETQYF. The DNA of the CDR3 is TGCGCCAGCAGCCAAGACCGACTAGCGGGAGGAGGAGAGACCCAGTACTTC.